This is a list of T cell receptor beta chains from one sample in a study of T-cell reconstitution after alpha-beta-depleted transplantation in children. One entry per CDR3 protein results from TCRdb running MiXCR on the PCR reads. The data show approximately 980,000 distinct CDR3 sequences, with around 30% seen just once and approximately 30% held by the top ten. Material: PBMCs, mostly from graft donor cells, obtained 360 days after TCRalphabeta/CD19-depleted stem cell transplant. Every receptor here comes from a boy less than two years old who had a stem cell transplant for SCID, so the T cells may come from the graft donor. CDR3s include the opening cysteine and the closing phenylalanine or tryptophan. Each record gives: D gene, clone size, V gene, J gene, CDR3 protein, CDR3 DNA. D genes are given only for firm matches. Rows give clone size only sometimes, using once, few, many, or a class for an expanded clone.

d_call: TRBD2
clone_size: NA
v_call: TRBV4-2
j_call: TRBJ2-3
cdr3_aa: CASSQGVAGDSTDTQYF
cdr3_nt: TGTGCCAGCAGCCAAGGGGTAGCGGGGGATAGCACAGATACGCAGTATTTT

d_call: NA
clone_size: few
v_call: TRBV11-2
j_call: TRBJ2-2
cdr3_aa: CASSFGLRFTGELFF
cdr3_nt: TGTGCCAGCAGCTTCGGTCTCAGGTTCACCGGGGAGCTGTTTTTT

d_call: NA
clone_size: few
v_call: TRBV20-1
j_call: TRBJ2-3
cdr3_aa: CSAAGPGTDTQYF
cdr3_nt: TGCAGCGCCGCGGGGCCCGGCACAGATACGCAGTATTTT

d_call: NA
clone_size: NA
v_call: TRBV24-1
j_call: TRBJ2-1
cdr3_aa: CATSDKRGSYNEQFF
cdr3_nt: TGTGCCACCAGTGATAAGAGGGGCTCCTACAATGAGCAGTTCTTC

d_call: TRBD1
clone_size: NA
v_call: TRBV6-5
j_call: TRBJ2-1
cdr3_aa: CASSYPGLGQEHEQFF
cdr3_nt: TGTGCCAGCAGTTACCCAGGGCTGGGACAGGAGCATGAGCAGTTCTTC

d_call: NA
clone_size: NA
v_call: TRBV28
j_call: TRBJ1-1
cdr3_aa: CASRPPGTEAFF
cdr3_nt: TGTGCCAGCAGGCCGCCAGGGACTGAAGCTTTCTTT

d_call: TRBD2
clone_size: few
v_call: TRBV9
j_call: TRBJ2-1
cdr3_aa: CASSVEGSGGPSSYNEQFF
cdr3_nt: TGTGCCAGCAGCGTAGAAGGTAGCGGGGGGCCCAGCTCCTACAATGAGCAGTTCTTC

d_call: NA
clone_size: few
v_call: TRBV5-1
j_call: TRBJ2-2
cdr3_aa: CASSLGISNTGELFF
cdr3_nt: TGCGCCAGCAGCTTGGGGATATCGAACACCGGGGAGCTGTTTTTT

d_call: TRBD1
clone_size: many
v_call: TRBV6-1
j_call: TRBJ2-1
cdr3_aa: CASIPQGASYNEQFF
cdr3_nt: TGTGCCAGCATCCCACAGGGGGCCTCCTACAATGAGCAGTTCTTC

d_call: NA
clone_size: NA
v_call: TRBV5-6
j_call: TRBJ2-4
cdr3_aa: CASRLRGGTDIQYF
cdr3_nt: TGTGCCAGCAGGCTCAGGGGGGGAACAGACATTCAGTACTTC

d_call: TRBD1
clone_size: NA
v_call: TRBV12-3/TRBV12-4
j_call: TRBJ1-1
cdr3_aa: CASRRTGVRTEAFF
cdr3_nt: TGTGCCAGCAGGAGGACAGGGGTACGGACTGAAGCTTTCTTT